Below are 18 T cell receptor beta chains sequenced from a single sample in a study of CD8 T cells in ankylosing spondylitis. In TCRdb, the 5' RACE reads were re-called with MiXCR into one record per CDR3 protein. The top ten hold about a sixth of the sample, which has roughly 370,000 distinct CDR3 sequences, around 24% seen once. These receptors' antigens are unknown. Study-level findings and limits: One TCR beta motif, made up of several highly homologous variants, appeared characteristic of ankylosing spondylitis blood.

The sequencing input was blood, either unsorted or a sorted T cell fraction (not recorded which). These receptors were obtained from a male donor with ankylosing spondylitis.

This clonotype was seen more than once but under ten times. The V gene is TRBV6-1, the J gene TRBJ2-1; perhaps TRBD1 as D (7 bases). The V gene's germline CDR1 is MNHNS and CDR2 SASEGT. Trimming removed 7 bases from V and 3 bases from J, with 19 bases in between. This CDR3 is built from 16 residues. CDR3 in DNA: TGTGCCAGCACCCTCACGGGAGCAGGGGGCTACAATGAGCAGTTCTTC. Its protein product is CASTLTGAGGYNEQFF.

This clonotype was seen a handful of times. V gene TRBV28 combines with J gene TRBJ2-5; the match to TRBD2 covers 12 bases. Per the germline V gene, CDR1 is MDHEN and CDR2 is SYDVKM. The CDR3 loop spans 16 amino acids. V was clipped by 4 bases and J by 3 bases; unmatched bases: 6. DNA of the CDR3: TGTGCCAGCAGTTCTAGCGGGAGGGCCTTGGAAGAGACCCAGTACTTC. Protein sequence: CASSSSGRALEETQYF.

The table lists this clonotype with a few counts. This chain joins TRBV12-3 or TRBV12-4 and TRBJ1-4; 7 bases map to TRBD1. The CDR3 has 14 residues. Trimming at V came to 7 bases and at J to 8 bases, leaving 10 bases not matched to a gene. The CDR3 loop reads CASTTEGAREKLFF. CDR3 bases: TGTGCCAGCACTACCGAGGGGGCGCGCGAAAAACTGTTTTTT.

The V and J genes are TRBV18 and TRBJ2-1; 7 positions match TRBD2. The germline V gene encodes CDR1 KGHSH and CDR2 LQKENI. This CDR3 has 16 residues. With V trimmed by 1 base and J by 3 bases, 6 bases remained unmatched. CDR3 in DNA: TGTGCCAGCTCACCACTTTATCTAGCGGACTACAATGAGCAGTTCTTC. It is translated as CASSPLYLADYNEQFF.

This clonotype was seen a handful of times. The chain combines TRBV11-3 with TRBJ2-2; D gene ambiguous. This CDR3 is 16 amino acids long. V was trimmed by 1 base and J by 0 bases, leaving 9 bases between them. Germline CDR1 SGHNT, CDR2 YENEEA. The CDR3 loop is CASSLVSSTNTGELFF. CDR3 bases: TGTGCCAGCAGCTTAGTTTCCAGTACGAACACCGGGGAGCTGTTTTTT.

The CDR3 loop is CASSLDAGAYEQYF. The CDR3 DNA reads as TGTGCCAGCAGCTTAGATGCTGGAGCCTACGAGCAGTACTTC. V usage is TRBV7-2 and J usage is TRBJ2-7; no clear D. This CDR3 contains 14 residues. The ends were cut back, 1 base at V and 2 bases at J, with 9 bases in the middle. CDR1 is SGHTA, CDR2 FQGNSA, per germline.

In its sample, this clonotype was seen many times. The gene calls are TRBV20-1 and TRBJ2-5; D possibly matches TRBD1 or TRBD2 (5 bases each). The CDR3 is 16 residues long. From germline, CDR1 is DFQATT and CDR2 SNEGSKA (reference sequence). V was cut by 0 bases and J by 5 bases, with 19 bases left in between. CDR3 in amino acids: CSARDPRGGIRETQYF. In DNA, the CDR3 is TGCAGTGCTAGAGATCCCCGGGGCGGCATTAGGGAGACCCAGTACTTC.

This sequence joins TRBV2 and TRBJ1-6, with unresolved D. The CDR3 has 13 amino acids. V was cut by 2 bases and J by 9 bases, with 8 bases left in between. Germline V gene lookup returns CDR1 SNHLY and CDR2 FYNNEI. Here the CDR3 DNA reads TGTGCCAGCAGTGAAACTAGGAGTTCACCCCTCCACTTT. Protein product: CASSETRSSPLHF.

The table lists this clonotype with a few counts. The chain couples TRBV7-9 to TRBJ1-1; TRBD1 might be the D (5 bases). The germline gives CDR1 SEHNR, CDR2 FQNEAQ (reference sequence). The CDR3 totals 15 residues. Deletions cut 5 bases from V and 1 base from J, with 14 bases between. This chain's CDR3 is CASSPLGDGNTEAFF. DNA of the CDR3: TGTGCCAGCAGCCCACTGGGGGACGGGAACACTGAAGCTTTCTTT.

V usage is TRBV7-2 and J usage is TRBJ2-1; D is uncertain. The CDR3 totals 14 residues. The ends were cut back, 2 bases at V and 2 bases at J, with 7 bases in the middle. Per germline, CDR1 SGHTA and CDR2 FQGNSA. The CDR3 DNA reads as TGTGCCAGCAGCTTAAGGCCACCCTACAATGAGCAGTTCTTC. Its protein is CASSLRPPYNEQFF. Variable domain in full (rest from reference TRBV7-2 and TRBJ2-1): GAGVSQSPSNKVTEKGKDVELRCDPISGHTALYWYRQSLGQGLEFLIYFQGNSAPDKSGLPSDRFSAERTGGSVSTLTIQRTQQEDSAVYLCASSLRPPYNEQFFGPGTRLTVL.

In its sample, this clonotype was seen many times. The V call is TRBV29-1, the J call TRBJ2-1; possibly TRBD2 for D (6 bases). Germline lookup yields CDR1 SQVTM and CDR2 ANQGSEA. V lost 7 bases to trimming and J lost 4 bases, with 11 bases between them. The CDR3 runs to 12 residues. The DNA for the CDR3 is TGCAGCGACCTGGGGGGATACAATGAGCAGTTCTTC. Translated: CSDLGGYNEQFF.

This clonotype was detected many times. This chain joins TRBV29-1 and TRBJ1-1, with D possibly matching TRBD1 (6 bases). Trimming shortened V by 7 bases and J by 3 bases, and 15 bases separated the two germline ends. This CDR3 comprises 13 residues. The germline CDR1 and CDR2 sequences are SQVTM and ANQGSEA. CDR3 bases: TGCAGCGGGGCAGGGGTTACGTACACTGAAGCTTTCTTT. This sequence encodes CSGAGVTYTEAFF.

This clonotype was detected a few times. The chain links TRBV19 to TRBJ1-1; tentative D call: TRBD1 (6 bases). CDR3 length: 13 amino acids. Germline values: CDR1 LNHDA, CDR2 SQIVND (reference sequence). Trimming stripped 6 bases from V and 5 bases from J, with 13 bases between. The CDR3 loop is CASRRQVVTEAFF. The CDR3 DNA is TGTGCCAGTAGACGACAGGTGGTGACTGAAGCTTTCTTT.

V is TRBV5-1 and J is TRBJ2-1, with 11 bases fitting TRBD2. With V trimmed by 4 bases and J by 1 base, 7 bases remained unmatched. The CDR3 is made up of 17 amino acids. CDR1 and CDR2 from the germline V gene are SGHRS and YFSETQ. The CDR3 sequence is CASSLGGTSGSYNEQFF. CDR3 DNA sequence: TGCGCCAGCAGCCTGGGAGGGACTAGCGGATCCTACAATGAGCAGTTCTTC.

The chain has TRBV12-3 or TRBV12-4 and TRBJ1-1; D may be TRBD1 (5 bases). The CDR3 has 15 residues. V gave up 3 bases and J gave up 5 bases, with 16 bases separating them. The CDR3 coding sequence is TGTGCCAGCAGTTTCTTTGAGGGACTTTTAACTGAAGCTTTCTTT. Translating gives CASSFFEGLLTEAFF.

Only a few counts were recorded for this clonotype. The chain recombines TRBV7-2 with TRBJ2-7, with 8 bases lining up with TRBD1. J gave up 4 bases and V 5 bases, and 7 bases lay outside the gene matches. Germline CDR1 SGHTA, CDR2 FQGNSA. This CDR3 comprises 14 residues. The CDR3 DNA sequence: TGTGCCAGCAGCGTCCCGGGACAGGTGTACGAGCAGTACTTC. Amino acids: CASSVPGQVYEQYF.

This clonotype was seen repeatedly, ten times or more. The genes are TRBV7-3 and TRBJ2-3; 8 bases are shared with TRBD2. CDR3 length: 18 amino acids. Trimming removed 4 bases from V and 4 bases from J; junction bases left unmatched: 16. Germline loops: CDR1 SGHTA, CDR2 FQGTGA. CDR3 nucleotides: TGTGCCAGCAGCTCGACCCCGGGTACGGGAGGGATTTCAGATACGCAGTATTTT. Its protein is CASSSTPGTGGISDTQYF.

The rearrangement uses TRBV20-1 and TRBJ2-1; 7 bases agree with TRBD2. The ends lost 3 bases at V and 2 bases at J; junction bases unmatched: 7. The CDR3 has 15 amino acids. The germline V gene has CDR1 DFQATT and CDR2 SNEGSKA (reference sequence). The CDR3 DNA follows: TGCAGTGCTAGCTCGGGGGGTCTGGCCTACAATGAGCAGTTCTTC. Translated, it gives CSASSGGLAYNEQFF.